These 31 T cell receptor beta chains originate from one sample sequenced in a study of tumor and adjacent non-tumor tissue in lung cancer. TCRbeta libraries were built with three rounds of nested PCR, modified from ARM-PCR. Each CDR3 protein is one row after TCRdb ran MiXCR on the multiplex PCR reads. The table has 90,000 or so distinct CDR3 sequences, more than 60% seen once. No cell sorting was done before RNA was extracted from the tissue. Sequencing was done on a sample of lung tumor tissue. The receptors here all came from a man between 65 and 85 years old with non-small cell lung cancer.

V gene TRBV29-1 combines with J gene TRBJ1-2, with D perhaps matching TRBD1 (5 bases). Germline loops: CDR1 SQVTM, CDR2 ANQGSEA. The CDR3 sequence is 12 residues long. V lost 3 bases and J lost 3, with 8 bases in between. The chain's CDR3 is CSVDWGYYGYTF. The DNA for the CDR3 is TGCAGCGTTGATTGGGGGTACTATGGCTACACCTTC.

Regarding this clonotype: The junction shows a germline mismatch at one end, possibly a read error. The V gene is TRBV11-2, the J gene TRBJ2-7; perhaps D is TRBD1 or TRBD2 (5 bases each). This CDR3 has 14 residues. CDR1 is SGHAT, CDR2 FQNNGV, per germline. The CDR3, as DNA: TGTGTCAGCAGCGAGGGGAACAGAAAATACGAGCAGTACTTC. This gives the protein CVSSEGNRKYEQYF.

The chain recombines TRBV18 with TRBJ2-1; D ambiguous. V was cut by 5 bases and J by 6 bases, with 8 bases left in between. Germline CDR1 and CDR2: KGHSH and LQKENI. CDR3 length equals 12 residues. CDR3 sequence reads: CASSWDRNEQFF. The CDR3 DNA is TGTGCCAGCTCATGGGATCGCAATGAGCAGTTCTTC.

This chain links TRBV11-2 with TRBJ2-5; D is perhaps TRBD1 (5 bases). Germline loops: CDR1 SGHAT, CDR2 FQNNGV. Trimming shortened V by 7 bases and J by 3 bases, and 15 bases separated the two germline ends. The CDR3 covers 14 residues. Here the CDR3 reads CASNPKQAEETQYF. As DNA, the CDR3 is TGTGCCAGCAACCCTAAACAGGCGGAAGAGACCCAGTACTTC.

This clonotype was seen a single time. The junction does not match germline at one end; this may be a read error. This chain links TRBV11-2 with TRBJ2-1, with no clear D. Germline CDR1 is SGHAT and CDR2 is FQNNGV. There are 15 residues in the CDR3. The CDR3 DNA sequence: TGCGCCAGCAGCTTAGTAGTGAGGAGCTACAATGAGCAGTTCTTC. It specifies CASSLVVRSYNEQFF.

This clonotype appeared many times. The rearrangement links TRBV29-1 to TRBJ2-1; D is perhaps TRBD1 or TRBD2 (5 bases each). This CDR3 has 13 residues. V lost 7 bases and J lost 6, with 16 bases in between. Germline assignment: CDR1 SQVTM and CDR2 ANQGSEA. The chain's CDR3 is CSAGAAGSNEQFF. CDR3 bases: TGCAGCGCTGGGGCTGCAGGGAGCAATGAGCAGTTCTTC.

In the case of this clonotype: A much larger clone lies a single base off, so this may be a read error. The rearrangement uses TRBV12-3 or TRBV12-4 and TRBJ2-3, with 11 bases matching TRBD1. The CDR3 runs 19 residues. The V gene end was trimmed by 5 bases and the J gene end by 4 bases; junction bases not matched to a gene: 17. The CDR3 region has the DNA TGTGCCAGCAGTCTTGGATACAGGGGGACAGGGGGTTACGCAGATACGCAGTATTTT. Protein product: CASSLGYRGTGGYADTQYF.

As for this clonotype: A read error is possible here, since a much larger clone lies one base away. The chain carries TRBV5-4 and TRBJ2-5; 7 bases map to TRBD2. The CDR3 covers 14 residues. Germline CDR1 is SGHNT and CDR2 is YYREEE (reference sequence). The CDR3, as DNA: TGTGCCAGCAGCTTGGGGGGACTATTAGAGACCCTGTACTTC. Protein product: CASSLGGLLETLYF.

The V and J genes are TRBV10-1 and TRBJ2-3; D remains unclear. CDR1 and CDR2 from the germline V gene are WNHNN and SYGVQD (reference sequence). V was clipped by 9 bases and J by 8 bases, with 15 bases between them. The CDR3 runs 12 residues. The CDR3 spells CARSVGSVTQYF. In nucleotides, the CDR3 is TGCGCCAGGAGCGTCGGATCAGTTACGCAGTATTTT.

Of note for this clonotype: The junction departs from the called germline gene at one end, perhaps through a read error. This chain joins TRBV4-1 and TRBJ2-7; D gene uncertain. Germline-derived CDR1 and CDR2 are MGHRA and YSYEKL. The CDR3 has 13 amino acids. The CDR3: CASSQVDCYEQYF. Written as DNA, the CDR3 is TGCGCCAGCAGCCAGGTTGACTGCTACGAGCAGTATTTC.

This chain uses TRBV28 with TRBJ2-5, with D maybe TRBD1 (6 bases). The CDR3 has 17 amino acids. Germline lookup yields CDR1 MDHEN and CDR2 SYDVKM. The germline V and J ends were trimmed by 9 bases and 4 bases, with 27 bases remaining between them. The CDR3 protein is CASCMGADSRGGETQYF. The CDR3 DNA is TGTGCCAGTTGTATGGGTGCCGACTCCCGAGGGGGAGAGACCCAGTACTTC.

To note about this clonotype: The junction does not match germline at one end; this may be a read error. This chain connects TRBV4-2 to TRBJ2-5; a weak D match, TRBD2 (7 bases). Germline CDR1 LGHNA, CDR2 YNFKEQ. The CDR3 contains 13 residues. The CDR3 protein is CACSLGGPETQYF. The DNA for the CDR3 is TGTGCCTGCAGCCTCGGGGGGCCAGAGACTCAGTACTTC.

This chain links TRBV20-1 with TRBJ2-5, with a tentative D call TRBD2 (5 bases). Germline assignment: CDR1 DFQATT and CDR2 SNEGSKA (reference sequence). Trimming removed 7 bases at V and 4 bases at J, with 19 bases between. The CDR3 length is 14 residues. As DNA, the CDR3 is TGCAGTGTTACACCTGGAGTAGCGTCAGAGACCCAGTACTTC. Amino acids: CSVTPGVASETQYF.

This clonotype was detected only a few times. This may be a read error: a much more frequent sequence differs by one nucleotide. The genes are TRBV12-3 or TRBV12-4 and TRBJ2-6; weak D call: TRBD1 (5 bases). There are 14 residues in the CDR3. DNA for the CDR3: TGTGCCAGCAAACAGAACTCTGGGGCCAGCGTCCTGACTTTC. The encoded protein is CASKQNSGASVLTF.

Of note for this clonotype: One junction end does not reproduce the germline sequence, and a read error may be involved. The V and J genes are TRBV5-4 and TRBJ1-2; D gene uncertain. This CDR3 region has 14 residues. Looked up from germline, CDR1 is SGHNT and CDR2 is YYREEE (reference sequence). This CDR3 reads CVSSLSQIAYGYTF. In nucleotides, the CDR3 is TGTGTCAGCAGCTTGTCTCAGATAGCTTACGGCTACACCTTC.

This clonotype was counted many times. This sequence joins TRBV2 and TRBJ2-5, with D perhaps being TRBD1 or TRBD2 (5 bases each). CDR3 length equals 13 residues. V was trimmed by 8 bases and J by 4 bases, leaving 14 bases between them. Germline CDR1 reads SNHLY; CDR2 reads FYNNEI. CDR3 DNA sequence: TGTGCCAGCCGAGTCAGGGAGAGAGAGACCCAGTACTTC. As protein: CASRVRERETQYF. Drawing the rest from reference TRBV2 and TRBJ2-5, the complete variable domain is EPEVTQTPSHQVTQMGQEVILRCVPISNHLYFYWYRQILGQKVEFLVSFYNNEISEKSEIFDDQFSVERPDGSNFTLKIRSTKLEDSAMYFCASRVRERETQYFGPGTRLLVL.

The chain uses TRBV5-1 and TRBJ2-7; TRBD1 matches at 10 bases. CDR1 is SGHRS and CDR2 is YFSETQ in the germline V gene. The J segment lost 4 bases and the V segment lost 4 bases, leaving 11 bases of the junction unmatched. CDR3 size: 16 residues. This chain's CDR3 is CASSPWDRGSGYEQYF. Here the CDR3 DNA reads TGCGCCAGCAGCCCCTGGGACAGGGGTAGCGGGTACGAGCAGTACTTC.

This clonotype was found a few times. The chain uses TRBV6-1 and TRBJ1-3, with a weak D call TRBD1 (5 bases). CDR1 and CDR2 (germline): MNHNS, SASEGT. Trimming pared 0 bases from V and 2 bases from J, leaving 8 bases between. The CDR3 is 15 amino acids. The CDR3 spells CASSEAQEPGNTIYF. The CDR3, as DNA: TGTGCCAGCAGTGAAGCACAGGAGCCTGGAAACACCATATATTTT.

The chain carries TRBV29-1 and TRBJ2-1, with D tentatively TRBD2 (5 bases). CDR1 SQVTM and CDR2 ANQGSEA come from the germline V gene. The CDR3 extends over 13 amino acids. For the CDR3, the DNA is TGCAGGGAGGAGAGGAGCCCCTACAATGAGCAGTTCTTC. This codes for CREERSPYNEQFF.

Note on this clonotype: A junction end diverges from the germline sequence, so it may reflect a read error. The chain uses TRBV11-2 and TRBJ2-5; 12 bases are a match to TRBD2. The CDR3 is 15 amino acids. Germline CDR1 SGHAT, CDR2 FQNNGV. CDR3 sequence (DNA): TGTGTCAGCAGCTTTCTAGCGGGGGGGCGAGAGGCCCAGTACTTC. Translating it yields CVSSFLAGGREAQYF. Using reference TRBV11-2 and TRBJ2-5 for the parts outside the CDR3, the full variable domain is EAGVAQSPRYKIIEKRQSVAFWCNPISGHATLYWYQQILGQGPKLLIQFQNNGVVDDSQLPKDRFSAERLKGVDSTLKIQPAKLEDSAVYLCVSSFLAGGREAQYFGPGTRLLVL.

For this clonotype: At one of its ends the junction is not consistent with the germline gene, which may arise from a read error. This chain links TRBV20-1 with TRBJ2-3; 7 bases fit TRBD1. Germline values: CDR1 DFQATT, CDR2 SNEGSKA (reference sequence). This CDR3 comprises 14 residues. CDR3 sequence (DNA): TGCAGAACCCACCGGGACAGACCCACATATACGCAGTATTTT. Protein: CRTHRDRPTYTQYF.

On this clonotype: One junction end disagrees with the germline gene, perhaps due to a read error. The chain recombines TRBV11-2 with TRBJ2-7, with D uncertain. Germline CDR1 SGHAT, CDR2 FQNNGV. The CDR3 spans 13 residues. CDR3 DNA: TGTGCCGGCAGCCCCGGGCTGTTTTACGAGCAGTACTTC. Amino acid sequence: CAGSPGLFYEQYF.

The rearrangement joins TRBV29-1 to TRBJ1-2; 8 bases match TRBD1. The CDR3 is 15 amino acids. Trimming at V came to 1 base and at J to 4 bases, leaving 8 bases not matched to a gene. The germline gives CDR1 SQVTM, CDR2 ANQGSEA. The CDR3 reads CSVEGRRQGSYGYTF. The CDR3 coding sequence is TGCAGCGTTGAAGGACGAAGACAGGGGAGCTATGGCTACACCTTC.

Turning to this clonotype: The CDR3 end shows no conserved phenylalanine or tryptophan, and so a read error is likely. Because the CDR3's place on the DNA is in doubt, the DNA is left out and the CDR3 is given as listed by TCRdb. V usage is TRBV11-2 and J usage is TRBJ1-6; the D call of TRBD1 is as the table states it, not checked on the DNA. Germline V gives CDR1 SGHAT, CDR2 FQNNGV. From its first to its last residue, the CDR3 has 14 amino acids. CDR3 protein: CASTEADAHSPPHL.

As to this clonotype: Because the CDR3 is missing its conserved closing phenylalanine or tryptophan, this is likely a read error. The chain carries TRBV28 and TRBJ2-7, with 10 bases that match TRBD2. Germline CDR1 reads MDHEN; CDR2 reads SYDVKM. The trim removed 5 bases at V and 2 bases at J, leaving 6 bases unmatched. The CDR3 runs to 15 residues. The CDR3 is CASSVGTSVAYEQYL. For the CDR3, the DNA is TGTGCCAGCAGTGTTGGGACTAGCGTTGCCTACGAGCAGTACTTA.

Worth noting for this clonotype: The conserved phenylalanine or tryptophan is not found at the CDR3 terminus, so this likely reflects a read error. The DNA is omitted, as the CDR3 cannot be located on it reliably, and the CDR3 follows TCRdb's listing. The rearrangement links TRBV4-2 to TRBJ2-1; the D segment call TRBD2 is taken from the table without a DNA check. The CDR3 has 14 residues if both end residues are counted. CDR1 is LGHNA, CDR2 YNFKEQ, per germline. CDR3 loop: CASSQDLGGGGRFL.

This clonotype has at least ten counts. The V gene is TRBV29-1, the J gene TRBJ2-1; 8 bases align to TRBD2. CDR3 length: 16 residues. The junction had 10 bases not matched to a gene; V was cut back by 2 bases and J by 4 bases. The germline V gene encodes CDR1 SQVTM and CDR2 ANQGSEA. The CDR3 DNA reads TGCAGCGTTGAAAGCGGGGGCCGTTTTCTTTACAATGAGCAGTTCTTC. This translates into CSVESGGRFLYNEQFF.

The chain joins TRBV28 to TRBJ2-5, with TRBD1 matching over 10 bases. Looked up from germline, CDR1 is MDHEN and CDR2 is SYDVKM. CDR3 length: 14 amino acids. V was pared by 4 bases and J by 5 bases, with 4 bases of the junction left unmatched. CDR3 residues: CASSSQDRGETQYF. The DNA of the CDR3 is TGTGCCAGCAGTTCTCAGGACAGGGGGGAGACCCAGTACTTC.

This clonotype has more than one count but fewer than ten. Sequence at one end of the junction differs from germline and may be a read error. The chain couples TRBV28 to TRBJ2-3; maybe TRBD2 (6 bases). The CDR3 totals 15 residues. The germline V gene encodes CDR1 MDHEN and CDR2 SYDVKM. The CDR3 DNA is TGTGCCAGCAGTACCCCGGGACTGGGCACATATACGCAGTATTTT. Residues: CASSTPGLGTYTQYF.

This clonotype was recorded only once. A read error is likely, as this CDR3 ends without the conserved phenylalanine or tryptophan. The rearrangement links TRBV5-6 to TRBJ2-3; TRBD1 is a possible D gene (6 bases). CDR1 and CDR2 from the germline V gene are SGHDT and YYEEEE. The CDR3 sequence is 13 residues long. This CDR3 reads CASSLYKTGTQYL. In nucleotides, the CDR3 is TGTGCCAGCAGCTTATACAAGACAGGTACGCAGTATCTT.

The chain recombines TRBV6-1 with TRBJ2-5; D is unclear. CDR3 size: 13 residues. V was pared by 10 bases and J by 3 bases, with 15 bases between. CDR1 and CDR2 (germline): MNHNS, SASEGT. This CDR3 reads CANSEVPEETQYF. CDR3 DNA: TGTGCCAATAGTGAAGTCCCCGAAGAGACCCAGTACTTC.